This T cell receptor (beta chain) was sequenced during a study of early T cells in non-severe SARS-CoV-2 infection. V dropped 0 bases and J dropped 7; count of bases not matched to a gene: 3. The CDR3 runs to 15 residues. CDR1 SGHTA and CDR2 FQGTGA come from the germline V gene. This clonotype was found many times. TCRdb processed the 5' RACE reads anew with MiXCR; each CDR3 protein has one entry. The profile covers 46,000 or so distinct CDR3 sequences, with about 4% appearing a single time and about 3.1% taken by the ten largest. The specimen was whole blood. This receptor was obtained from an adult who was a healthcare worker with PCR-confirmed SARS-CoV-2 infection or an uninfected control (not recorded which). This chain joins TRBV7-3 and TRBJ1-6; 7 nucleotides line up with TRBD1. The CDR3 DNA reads TGTGCCAGCAGCTTAACGGCCAGGGGGAATTCACCCCTCCACTTT. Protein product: CASSLTARGNSPLHF.